These 19 T cell receptor beta chains came from one sample sequenced in a study of metastatic and nonmetastatic thyroid tumors. TCRdb re-analyzed the PCR reads through MiXCR. The profile shows almost 85,000 clones, around 13% of them singletons. Thyroid surgery was preceded by no treatment in any patient. Sequencing used tumor tissue. Receptors originate from a female donor with papillary thyroid cancer or a benign thyroid nodule (not recorded which). Some clones in this sample may be carry-over from other donors' samples.

This clone was picked up many times. Other DNA sequences in this specimen translate into the identical CDR3. The J gene is TRBJ1-5, the V gene TRBV2; no clear D. V dropped 3 bases and J dropped 0 bases, with 9 bases sitting between them. Germline assignment: CDR1 SNHLY and CDR2 FYNNEI. CDR3 size: 15 residues. The CDR3 reads CASSEGRNSNQPQHF. As DNA, the CDR3 is TGTGCCAGCAGTGAGGGGAGAAATAGCAATCAGCCCCAGCATTTT.

This clone was counted many times. This same CDR3 is encoded by further DNA sequences in the sample. This chain connects TRBV6-1 to TRBJ1-6; D is ambiguous. This CDR3 contains 14 residues. Germline V lookup: CDR1 MNHNS, CDR2 SASEGT. Trimming left V 3 bases short and J 9 bases short, with 12 bases between. The CDR3 nucleotides are TGTGCCAGCAGTGAGGTCAGGTCGGGTTCACCCCTCCACTTT. Protein: CASSEVRSGSPLHF.

This clone has a count of ten or more. This chain joins TRBV18 and TRBJ1-4, with 7 bases lining up with TRBD1. The CDR3 contains 15 residues. V was pared by 6 bases and J by 1 base, with 5 bases of the junction left unmatched. CDR1 and CDR2 (germline): KGHSH, LQKENI. The CDR3 bases are TGTGCCAGCTCCCCCCGGACAGGAACTAATGAAAAACTGTTTTTT. It specifies CASSPRTGTNEKLFF.

As to this clone: A much bigger clone sits one base away, suggesting this may be a read error. The rearrangement links TRBV15 to TRBJ2-1; 7 bases agree with TRBD1. CDR1 is LNHNV and CDR2 is YYDKDF in the germline V gene (reference sequence). The CDR3 consists of 13 residues. CDR3 residues: CATSGTAYNEHFF. CDR3 DNA: TGTGCCACCAGCGGGACAGCCTACAATGAGCATTTCTTC.

This clone was found many times. This chain connects TRBV24-1 to TRBJ1-1; no clear D. Germline V gene data show CDR1 as KGHDR and CDR2 as SFDVKD. The V gene lost 2 bases and the J gene lost 2 bases, with 2 bases spanning the gap. CDR3 length: 12 residues. Here the CDR3 reads CATSDYNTEAFF. The CDR3 DNA follows: TGTGCCACCAGTGATTATAACACTGAAGCTTTCTTT.

In its sample, this clone was seen many times. The gene calls are TRBV11-2 and TRBJ1-3; D uncertain. This CDR3 has 14 amino acids. The V and J ends lost 2 bases and 4 bases respectively, with 9 bases between them. Per germline, CDR1 SGHAT and CDR2 FQNNGV. The chain's CDR3 is CASSLNVGGNTIYF. The CDR3, as DNA: TGTGCCAGCAGCTTAAACGTGGGGGGAAACACCATATATTTT.

This clone was seen a handful of times. A much larger clone sits a single nucleotide away, making a read error possible. The V call is TRBV20-1, the J call TRBJ2-5, with D uncertain. V lost 6 bases and J lost 4, with 21 bases in between. Germline V gene data show CDR1 as DFQATT and CDR2 as SNEGSKA (reference sequence). This CDR3 has 15 amino acids. The chain's CDR3 is CSATLGRQEVETQYF. Here the CDR3 DNA reads TGCAGTGCAACCCTTGGCAGGCAAGAAGTAGAGACCCAGTACTTC.

With respect to this clone: This may arise from a read error, as a much more abundant clone is one base away. This sequence joins TRBV5-1 and TRBJ2-1; the match to TRBD2 covers 10 bases. This CDR3 is built from 13 residues. The V and J ends lost 1 base and 15 bases, in that order; junction bases with no gene match: 7. The V gene's germline CDR1 is SGHRS and CDR2 YFSETQ. The CDR3 sequence is CASSLSLAGVMFF. The CDR3 DNA reads TGCGCCAGCAGCTTGAGTCTAGCGGGAGTAATGTTCTTC.

There are a few counts of this clone. Being one base from a much bigger clone, this may be a read error. It is likely a read error, because the conserved phenylalanine at the end of the CDR3 is missing. The V call is TRBV5-6, the J call TRBJ2-7, with D unresolved. Germline CDR1 and CDR2: SGHDT and YYEEEE. This CDR3 comprises 10 residues. CDR3: CADTDYEQYI. As DNA, the CDR3 is TGTGCGGATACAGATTACGAGCAGTACATC.

This clone was seen repeatedly, ten times or more. The rearrangement uses TRBV12-3 or TRBV12-4 and TRBJ2-5; D remains unclear. The CDR3 is made up of 14 amino acids. Trimming pared 4 bases from V and 5 bases from J, leaving 14 bases between. The CDR3 loop reads CASSSIGFGETQYF. In DNA form, the CDR3 reads TGTGCCAGCAGTTCTATAGGGTTCGGGGAGACCCAGTACTTC.

In regard to this clone: A clone one base away is much larger, so this may be a read error. At the DNA level, this CDR3 is encoded by other sequences in the same sample as well. The genes are TRBV5-5 and TRBJ2-7; D may be TRBD2 (5 bases). The CDR3 runs 15 residues. V was trimmed by 4 bases and J by 7 bases, leaving 21 bases between them. From germline, CDR1 is SGHKS and CDR2 YYEKEE (reference sequence). DNA for the CDR3: TGTGCCAGCAGCCTGGTAGGAGGACTCGGTGGGGAGCAGTACTTC. This translates into CASSLVGGLGGEQYF.

Many counts were recorded for this clone. The chain employs TRBV6-1 and TRBJ2-7, with TRBD2 matching over 9 bases. This CDR3 has 15 residues. CDR1 and CDR2 from the germline V gene are MNHNS and SASEGT. V was pared by 7 bases and J by 4 bases, with 11 bases of the junction left unmatched. The CDR3 protein is CASNLGVAGVYEQYF. The CDR3 region has the DNA TGTGCCAGCAACCTAGGCGTAGCGGGGGTTTACGAGCAGTACTTC.

This clone was recorded a few times. The gene calls are TRBV27 and TRBJ2-7; TRBD1 is a possible D gene (6 bases). The V end lost 5 bases, the J end lost 11 bases, and 16 bases lay between the germline ends. CDR1 is MNHEY and CDR2 is SMNVEV in the germline V gene (reference sequence). The CDR3 extends over 12 amino acids. Here the CDR3 DNA reads TGTGCCAGCAGTCTATTAACAGGGCGGAAGTACTTC. Protein: CASSLLTGRKYF.

This clone was counted only a few times. A junction end diverges from the germline sequence, so it may reflect a read error. The chain carries TRBV15 and TRBJ1-2; D gene uncertain. Germline CDR1 is LNHNV and CDR2 is YYDKDF (reference sequence). The CDR3 has 14 residues. Written as DNA, the CDR3 is TGTGTCACCAGCAGAGAAAAGGGTTCCTATGGCTACACCTTC. Translating gives CVTSREKGSYGYTF.

This chain uses TRBV7-9 with TRBJ2-7; TRBD2 agrees at 9 bases. The CDR3 length is 15 residues. J gave up 5 bases and V 7 bases, and 12 bases lay outside the gene matches. Germline V gene sequence: CDR1 SEHNR, CDR2 FQNEAQ (reference sequence). The CDR3 sequence: CASIPRTGTSHEQYF. The CDR3, as DNA: TGTGCCAGCATCCCACGTACTGGGACTAGCCACGAGCAGTACTTC.

The rearrangement uses TRBV11-2 and TRBJ1-5; 7 positions match TRBD1. The CDR3 length is 19 residues. The junction had 14 bases not matched to a gene; V was cut back by 3 bases and J by 0 bases. Germline-derived CDR1 and CDR2 are SGHAT and FQNNGV. CDR3 coding DNA: TGTGCCAGCAGCTTTCTACAGGGGTTTCCTCCTACTAGCAATCAGCCCCAGCATTTT. This translates into CASSFLQGFPPTSNQPQHF.

This clone showed up just a few times. It may be a read error: a sequence one base away is much more abundant. Other DNA sequences in the sample encode the same CDR3. The gene calls are TRBV19 and TRBJ2-7; 8 bases are a match to TRBD1. The CDR3 spans 16 residues. Germline CDR1 LNHDA, CDR2 SQIVND (reference sequence). CDR3 in amino acids: CASSIGFQGARYEQYF. The CDR3 coding sequence is TGCGCCAGTAGTATAGGGTTTCAGGGGGCGCGGTACGAGCAGTACTTC.

This clone turned up a few times. A much larger clone differs by one base, so this may be a read error. The chain employs TRBV20-1 and TRBJ2-7; maybe TRBD2 (6 bases). The CDR3 runs 13 residues. Germline V gene lookup returns CDR1 DFQATT and CDR2 SNEGSKA (reference sequence). The V end lost 6 bases, the J end lost 4 bases, and 16 bases lay between the germline ends. CDR3 coding DNA: TGCAGTGCGAGGGGACTTCTCGTTTACGAGCAGTACTTC. It encodes CSARGLLVYEQYF.

The sample holds many counts of this clone. The chain joins TRBV5-1 to TRBJ2-7; D may be TRBD2 (6 bases). Germline lookup yields CDR1 SGHRS and CDR2 YFSETQ. The ends were cut back, 0 bases at V and 2 bases at J, with 18 bases in the middle. The CDR3 consists of 17 residues. The CDR3 nucleotides read TGCGCCAGCAGCTTGGCGGGAGTTCCCACCGGGGCCTACGAGCAGTACTTC. Protein product: CASSLAGVPTGAYEQYF.